This T cell receptor beta chain was identified during a study of CD8+CD57+ T cells in acquired aplastic anemia (dated by TCRdb to 2016 to 2019). Study-wide context: A mean of about 3 ug of DNA, ranging from roughly 0.18 to 30 ug, was extracted from sorted CD4+ and CD8+ cells. Healthy donor samples averaged roughly 10 million reads for CD4+ and around 12 million for CD8+ cells. Broader findings and caveats from the paper: Patients and healthy controls showed no significant difference in CD8+ Simpson's diversity (P=0.060). Around 28 CD8+ CDR3 sequences were found to be shared between patients and controls, but these sequences appeared to be highly expressed in patients and within the immunodominant clones of the patients.

Measured from the cysteine to the phenylalanine, the CDR3 is 16 residues long. Only the CDR3 portion is preserved as DNA: 48 bases, with reading frame beginning at the first base. CDR1 and CDR2 (SGHRS, YFSETQ) derive from the germline V gene. Genomic DNA served as template for TCR beta VDJ combination and CDR3 sequence profiling. An Illumina HiSeq 2000 was used for TCR repertoire sequencing. The original pipeline was this. Repertoires were assessed using TRBV/TRBJ rearrangement plots, CDR3 size and DJ length profiles, and Simpson's diversity index. Whichever DNA sequence was most abundant in the deep sequencing data was defined as the immunodominant clone. CDR3 amino acid sequences were checked for sharing across subjects and were also compared against the VDJdb database and published repertoires. TCRdb passed the public sequencing reads through fastp at Q25 and MiXCR, retaining productive beta sequences. One record per CDR3 amino acid sequence lists the most common genes and DNA. These V and J calls rely on TCRdb rather than the paper's analysis. This sample comprises approximately 380,000 distinct CDR3 sequences, approximately 70% of them detected only once. The ten biggest clones cover 4% of the sample.

This clonotype was seen just once. The antigen it binds to is not known. The junction departs from the called germline gene at one end, perhaps through a read error. In the study, sorted CD4+ and CD8+ blood T cells from patients with severe aplastic anemia and from healthy subjects underwent deep sequencing of TCR repertoires. Ficoll-Paque density gradient centrifugation was used to isolate peripheral blood mononuclear cells. CD4+ and CD8+ T cells were sorted by FACS or magnetic beads before DNA extraction. The sequence derives from a human donor in good health, serving as a control. Sample: sorted CD4+, CD8+, or CD8+CD57+ T cells (not recorded which) from PBMCs. The V and J segments used are TRBV5-1 and TRBJ1-6; the best D guess is TRBD1, with 6 bases matching. The DNA sequence is as follows: TGTGCCAGCAGCTTGCGGGGGCGAGAACATAATTCACCCCTCCACTTT. This translates into CASSLRGREHNSPLHF.